This TCR beta chain was observed in a study of T cell responses to AZD1222 COVID-19 vaccine. Study-wide results and caveats: Spike-specific TCR breadth and depth both grew after two AZD1222 doses. All repertoire sampling was performed exclusively after the peak T cell response. The sample set comprised mostly white British donors with more females, and clonal diversity was possibly underestimated. Epitopes outside B.1.351 and B.1.1.7 mutated regions reportedly drew nearly half of spike TCRs.

V lost 0 bases and J lost 2, with 11 bases in between. The CDR3 runs to 15 residues. CDR1 is MNHNY and CDR2 is SVGAGI in the germline V gene (reference sequence). This clone was picked up one time. The antigen is not known. Clones were sequenced by immunoSEQ multiplex PCR, and TCRdb holds only the in-frame ones, with some missing. The sample carries approximately 26,000 clones, about 90% recorded once. Specimen: peripheral blood, collected 28 days after the second AZD1222 dose. This clonotype was sampled from an adult who received the AZD1222 COVID-19 vaccine. The chain carries TRBV6-6 and TRBJ2-7; perhaps TRBD2 as D (6 bases). The CDR3 sequence: CASSYSTSRTYEQYF. The CDR3 coding sequence is TGTGCCAGCAGTTACTCGACTAGTCGGACCTACGAGCAGTACTTC.